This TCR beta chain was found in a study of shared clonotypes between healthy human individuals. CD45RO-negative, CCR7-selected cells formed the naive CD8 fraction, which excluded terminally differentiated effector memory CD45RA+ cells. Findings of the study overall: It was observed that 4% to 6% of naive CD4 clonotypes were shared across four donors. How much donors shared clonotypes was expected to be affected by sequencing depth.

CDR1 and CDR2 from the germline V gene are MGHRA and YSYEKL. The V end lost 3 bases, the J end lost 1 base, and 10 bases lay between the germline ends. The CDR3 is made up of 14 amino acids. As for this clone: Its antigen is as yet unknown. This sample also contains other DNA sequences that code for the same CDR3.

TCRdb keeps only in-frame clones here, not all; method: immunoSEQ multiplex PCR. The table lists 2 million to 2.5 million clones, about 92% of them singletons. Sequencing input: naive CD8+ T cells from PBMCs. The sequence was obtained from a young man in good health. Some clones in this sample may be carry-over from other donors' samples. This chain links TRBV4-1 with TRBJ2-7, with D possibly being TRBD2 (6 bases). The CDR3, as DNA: TGCGCCAGCAGCCAGGTTAGCGGTTCCTACGAGCAGTACTTC. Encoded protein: CASSQVSGSYEQYF.